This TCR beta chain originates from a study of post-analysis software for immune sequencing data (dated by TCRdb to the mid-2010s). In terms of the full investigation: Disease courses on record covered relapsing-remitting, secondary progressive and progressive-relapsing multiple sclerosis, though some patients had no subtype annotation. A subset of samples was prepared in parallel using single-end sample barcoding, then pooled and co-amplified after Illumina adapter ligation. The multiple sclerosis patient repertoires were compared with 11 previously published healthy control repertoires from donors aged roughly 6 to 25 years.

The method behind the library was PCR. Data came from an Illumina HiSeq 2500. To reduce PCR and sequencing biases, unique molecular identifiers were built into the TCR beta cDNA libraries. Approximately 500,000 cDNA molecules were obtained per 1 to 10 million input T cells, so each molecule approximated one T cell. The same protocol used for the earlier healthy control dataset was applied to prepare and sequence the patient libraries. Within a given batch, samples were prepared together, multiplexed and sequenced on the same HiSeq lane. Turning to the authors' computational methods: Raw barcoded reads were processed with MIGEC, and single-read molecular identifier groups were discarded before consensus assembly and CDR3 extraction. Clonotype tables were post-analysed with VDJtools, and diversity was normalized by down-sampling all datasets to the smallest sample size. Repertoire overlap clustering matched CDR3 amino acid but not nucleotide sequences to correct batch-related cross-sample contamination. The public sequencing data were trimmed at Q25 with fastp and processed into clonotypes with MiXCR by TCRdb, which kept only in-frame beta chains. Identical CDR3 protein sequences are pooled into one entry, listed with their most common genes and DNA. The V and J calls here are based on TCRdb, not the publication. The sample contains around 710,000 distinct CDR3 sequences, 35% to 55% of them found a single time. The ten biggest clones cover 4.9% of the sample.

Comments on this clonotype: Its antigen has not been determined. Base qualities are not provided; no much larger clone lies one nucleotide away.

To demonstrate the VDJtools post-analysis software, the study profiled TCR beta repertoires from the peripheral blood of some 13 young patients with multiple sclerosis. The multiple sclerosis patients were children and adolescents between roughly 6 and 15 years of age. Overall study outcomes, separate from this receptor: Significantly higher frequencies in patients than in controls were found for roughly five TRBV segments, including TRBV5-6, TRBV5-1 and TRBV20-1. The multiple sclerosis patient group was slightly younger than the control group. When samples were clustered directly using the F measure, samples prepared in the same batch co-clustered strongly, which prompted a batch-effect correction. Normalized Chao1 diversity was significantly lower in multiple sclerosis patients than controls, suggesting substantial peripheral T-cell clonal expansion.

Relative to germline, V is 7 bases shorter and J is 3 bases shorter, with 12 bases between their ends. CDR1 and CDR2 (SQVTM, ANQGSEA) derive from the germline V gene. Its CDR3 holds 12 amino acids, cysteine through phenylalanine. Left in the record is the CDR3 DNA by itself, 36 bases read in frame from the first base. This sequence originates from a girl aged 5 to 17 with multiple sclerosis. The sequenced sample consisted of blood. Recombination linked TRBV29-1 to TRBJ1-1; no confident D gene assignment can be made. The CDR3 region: CSARVTDTEAFF. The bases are TGCAGCGCTCGGGTCACTGACACTGAAGCTTTCTTT.